This T cell receptor (beta chain) was obtained from a study of cytomegalovirus exposure and HLA in healthy donors (dated by TCRdb to between 2016 and 2019). The study in broad terms: An earlier analysis of several hundred of the donors reported about 280 Gb of sequence data and 117 million unique TCR beta sequences obtained from approximately 180 million T cells. About 300 gigabases of sequencing data and tens of millions of unique TCR sequences made up an early release that covered around 640 HLA-typed donors. Among the roughly 410 genotyped donors, 75% to 90% belonged to the genetic ancestry cluster associated with self-reported Caucasian donors. The study was designed to test whether signatures of past pathogen exposure could be identified by cataloging public T cell receptors. The study used immunosequencing to profile the T cell repertoires of under 700 subjects and linked those repertoires to cytomegalovirus serostatus. Along with the roughly 610-subject first cohort, a separate validation cohort of 120 different subjects was used. The study combined high-throughput TCR immunosequencing, statistical association of individual TCRs with disease status, and machine learning to predict cytomegalovirus infection status. In a later analysis, previously published TCR beta repertoires from more than 500 donors were re-analyzed and high-resolution HLA genotyping was added so that TCR occurrence patterns could be studied. Rather than using new phenotypic data, the later analysis identified candidate immune exposures from TCR beta sequences and from how often those sequences occurred across donors. In an earlier analysis of 587 of the donors, high-throughput TCR beta sequencing was used to judge whether each TCR beta V gene segment behaved as functional or pseudogenic. Donor age, sex, ethnicity and CMV serostatus were compiled together with the repertoire data. In a later genetic analysis, genome-wide SNP genotypes for about 65% of the roughly 670 donors were used, and that subset was treated as a discovery cohort. All discovery cohort repertoires had been generated on a single sequencing platform. HLA typing included class I and class II loci at four-digit resolution. The number of donors typed differed by locus, with about 629-630 for A, B, C, DRB1 and DQB1, approximately 500 for DQA1, over 600 for DPA1, and around 450 for DPB1. Roughly five DR-DQ haplotypes were handled as single units for association and clustering, since linkage in the cohort was strong. On average, approximately 250,000 unique TCR beta nucleotide sequences were sequenced per donor among 398 genotyped donors of the cohort, with roughly 18% of those sequences being non-productive.

The full study reports these points: While some public TCRs were present in many individuals, most TCR sequences turned up only very rarely across donors. Because some donors lacked HLA typing at each locus, the association tests relied only on the typed subset. The study gave a list of under 200 TCR beta chains associated with cytomegalovirus. In a later analysis, more than 15,000 TCR beta sequences were associated with specific HLA alleles at a false discovery rate of 0.05. For the cohort, immune exposure information was limited to CMV serostatus. Assigning TCR associations to individual alleles was difficult when HLA alleles, especially DR and DQ, strongly co-occurred. A group of highly shared sequence variants was considered likely to be a technical artifact of the sequencing pipeline. Several of the top co-occurrence clusters appeared to be linked to parvovirus B19, influenza, CMV and Epstein-Barr virus, according to a later analysis. In a later analysis, TCR association rates were found to vary across HLA loci, with the most associated TCRs seen for DRB1 alleles and the fewest for HLA-C alleles. In both the original and validation cohorts, the classifier was reported to diagnose cytomegalovirus status with high specificity and sensitivity. A further reported finding was that TCR beta sequences accurately predicted the HLA-A and HLA-B alleles for most subjects in the first cohort. Correlated functional status among segregating V segments might be attributable to linkage disequilibrium, but an unknown experimental factor could not be ruled out. An earlier analysis of approximately 570 of the donors showed that most TCR beta V segments appeared in productive rearrangements either about 87% or about 30% of the time, which broadly matched IMGT annotations. Three of the identified cytomegalovirus-associated TCR beta chains were confirmed in vitro to be specific for cytomegalovirus antigens. In a later genetic analysis, a missense DCLRE1C variant was associated with V-gene and J-gene trimming of TCR beta chains, and the association was replicated in an independent cohort. In a later analysis, HLA-associated TCR beta chains showed more clonal expansion and lower generation probabilities than non-associated chains that were equally common. The earlier analysis of some 540 of the donors excluded approximately 15 rarely observed V segments, including chromosome 9 orphons, because counts were too low. Because the 87-base-pair reads could not distinguish some IMGT-functional V segments, including TRBV6-2 and TRBV6-3, those segments were excluded. This cohort had only TCR beta chains sequenced, and the lack of alpha or paired-chain data limited which features could be detected. The presence/absence analyses assumed that sequencing depth was roughly uniform across donors, and that assumption may not be true. According to a later analysis, most CMV-associated TCR beta chains appeared to be HLA-restricted, and the HLA associations seemed to be driven largely by CMV exposure. The authors suggested that the approach could potentially be extended to other disease states and immunological phenotypes. Compared with the approximately 600-donor mean, donors in an Asian-associated ancestry cluster had fewer N-insertions in productive TCRs, according to a later genetic analysis.

A note on this clone: What antigen it recognizes has not been identified. Base qualities are not recorded, but no much larger clone differs from it by a single base.

Inclusive of the bounding cysteine and phenylalanine, the CDR3 is 14 residues long. The entry retains the CDR3 DNA only, 42 bases that are in frame from base 1. The cohort comprised 670 or so healthy bone marrow donors. All cohort members were sampled while nominally healthy, although unrecorded immune exposures were likely present. The donor was CMV seropositive and belonged to the group of a few hundred seropositive cohort members. Every donor gave a peripheral blood sample, and the peripheral blood mononuclear cells from that sample were used for TCR beta sequencing. Genomic DNA extraction from the blood cell samples was performed with the Qiagen DNeasy Blood Extraction Kit. Receptor libraries were prepared by the immunoSEQ multiplex PCR assay. For the multiplex PCR, a mixture combining 60 forward primers for TCR Vbeta segments and 13 reverse primers for TCR Jbeta segments was used. Amplification of the CDR3 region of rearranged TCR beta genes was performed with a multiplex PCR assay on genomic DNA. Amplified TCR beta libraries were sequenced as 87-base-pair reads on the Illumina HiSeq System. On the authors' methods: A later analysis counted some 74 million unique TCR beta chains across the 500 to 850 repertoires, and roughly 10 million of these chains were shared by at least two donors. Raw reads were error-corrected and collapsed into unique sequences by a nearest-neighbor algorithm in which closely related sequences were merged to remove PCR and sequencing errors. To assign V, D and J gene segments, CDR3 sequences were aligned to IMGT reference sequences. For a sequence to be retained, a match of at least six nucleotides to both a V gene segment and a J gene segment was required. Rearrangements were called productive when the CDR3 lacked stop codons and stayed in frame with V and J; all others were non-productive. Following IMGT convention, CDR3 was defined as the stretch from the second conserved V-encoded cysteine up to the conserved J-encoded phenylalanine. The earlier analysis of about 500 of the donors excluded sequences that lacked an unambiguous match to a single V gene segment. In an earlier analysis of about 590 of the donors, a V segment was called functional when productive rearrangements were above 56.7%, and segregating when the standard deviation between donors exceeded 5%. To diagnose cytomegalovirus status from the catalog of TCR beta chain sequences, a statistical classification framework was built. V and J gene assignment, in a later analysis, came from comparing TCR nucleotide sequences with IMGT/GENE-DB human TR gene sequences. Using the TCRdist pipeline, a later analysis assigned CDR3 sequences along with most-parsimonious VDJ recombination scenarios. In a later analysis, each TCR beta chain was defined by its CDR3 amino acid sequence together with its V-gene family, and reads lacking a unique V-gene family were excluded. A later analysis removed 592 highly shared, low-generation-probability nucleotide sequences to deal with suspected cross-contamination and a sequencing artifact. In a later analysis, a clonal expansion index for each public chain was calculated from normalized within-repertoire ranks of inferred template counts. Generation probabilities in a later analysis came from a VDJ recombination model fitted to out-of-frame rearrangements, and those results were checked against IGoR. Hypergeometric tests were used in a later analysis to score TCR-TCR, TCR-HLA and TCR-CMV co-occurrence, with a repertoire-size bias correction applied to the TCR pairs. False discovery rates were estimated in a later analysis by permuting HLA or CMV assignments 20 times. In a later analysis, co-occurring TCRs were grouped with DBSCAN, and TCRdist sequence similarity was added when clustering was performed within HLA-allele-positive subsets. Repertoires with fewer than 30,000 or more than 120,000 public chains, plus five repertoires with anomalous nucleotide sharing, were excluded from co-occurrence clustering. TCRdb took this table from immuneACCESS and kept in-frame rearrangements with V and J called. Such tables lack part of the clones; where checked against another copy, unresolved V genes explain under half of the gap, and the rest is unexplained. V and J calls and clone size are copied from that table; D and trimming were computed from the DNA. For this sample there are about 160,000 clones; 82% appear just once. The ten largest make up more than 1.3% of the sample.

Specimen: PBMCs. The sequence came from a girl aged 10-17 years in good health and CMV-seropositive. The sequence is built from TRBV21-1 and TRBJ1-2; TRBD1 reflects the table's D call only, with no check against the DNA. TRBV21-1 is recorded as a pseudogene. The encoded CDR3 is CASSPPGTEGGYTF. At the DNA level, the sequence is TGTGCCAGCAGCCCACCCGGGACAGAGGGAGGCTACACCTTC.